One and the same sample provided the 21 T cell receptor beta chains below, sequenced in a study of T cells in Graves' hyperthyroidism and ophthalmopathy. TCR beta CDR3 regions were amplified from RNA transcripts. HTBI primers were used for first-round RT-PCR of the TCR CDR3. TCRdb reanalysed the multiplex PCR reads using MiXCR and keeps one entry per CDR3 protein. The sample yields approximately 490,000 distinct CDR3 sequences, about 22% seen once. The sequencing sample was made of blood. The receptors were gathered from a woman in her sixties or seventies with Graves' ophthalmopathy.

This clonotype was counted ten times or more. The chain joins TRBV3-1 to TRBJ1-1; 9 nucleotides agree with TRBD1. The germline gives CDR1 LGHDT, CDR2 YNNKEL (reference sequence). V dropped 0 bases and J dropped 8; count of bases not matched to a gene: 4. CDR3 length: 14 residues. The CDR3 loop reads CASSQDLDRGEAFF. The CDR3, as DNA: TGTGCCAGCAGCCAAGATCTGGACAGGGGCGAAGCTTTCTTT.

In its sample, this clonotype was seen many times. The rearrangement joins TRBV7-2 to TRBJ2-7; TRBD2 matches 7 bases. This CDR3 spans 15 amino acids. Trimming took 2 bases from V and 3 from J; bases not matched to a gene: 7. Germline V CDR1 and CDR2: SGHTA, FQGNSA. For the CDR3, the DNA is TGTGCCAGCAGCTTACCTCCTAGCGGCCGCTACGAGCAGTACTTC. Translated: CASSLPPSGRYEQYF.

The chain joins TRBV10-3 to TRBJ2-3; the D call may be TRBD1 or TRBD2 (6 bases each). Germline values: CDR1 ENHRY, CDR2 SYGVKD. The CDR3 is 15 residues long. The ends were cut back, 4 bases at V and 2 bases at J, with 13 bases in the middle. Written as DNA, the CDR3 is TGTGCCATCAGTGGGCTAGGGGGGAACACAGATACGCAGTATTTT. Its translation: CAISGLGGNTDTQYF.

This clonotype was found a few times. The chain couples TRBV30 to TRBJ2-7, with 7 bases matching TRBD2. CDR3 length: 13 amino acids. The J segment lost 3 bases and the V segment lost 3 bases, leaving 5 bases of the junction unmatched. CDR1 and CDR2 from the germline V gene are GTSNPN and SVGIG (reference sequence). The CDR3 DNA is TGTGCCTGGAGAGCGACTAGCCTCTACGAGCAGTACTTC. Translation gives CAWRATSLYEQYF.

This clonotype was found a few times. This chain uses TRBV2 with TRBJ1-6; 10 nucleotides match TRBD1. The CDR3 is made up of 16 amino acids. The germline gives CDR1 SNHLY, CDR2 FYNNEI. The V gene end was trimmed by 5 bases and the J gene end by 8 bases; junction bases not matched to a gene: 9. The CDR3 sequence: CASSFEKGQGYSPLHF. Written as DNA, the CDR3 is TGTGCCAGCAGTTTTGAAAAGGGACAGGGGTATTCACCCCTCCACTTT. Full variable domain (rest looked up from reference TRBV2 and TRBJ1-6): EPEVTQTPSHQVTQMGQEVILRCVPISNHLYFYWYRQILGQKVEFLVSFYNNEISEKSEIFDDQFSVERPDGSNFTLKIRSTKLEDSAMYFCASSFEKGQGYSPLHFGNGTRLTVT.

This clonotype was observed many times. This chain uses TRBV6-1 with TRBJ1-1; 9 bases are a match to TRBD1. The CDR3 extends over 14 amino acids. The germline gives CDR1 MNHNS, CDR2 SASEGT. V lost 6 bases, J lost 3 bases, and 5 bases stayed unmatched. CDR3 amino acids: CASRGDREYTEAFF. Here the CDR3 DNA reads TGTGCCAGCAGAGGGGACAGGGAGTACACTGAAGCTTTCTTT.

This clonotype was detected once. The gene calls are TRBV7-2 and TRBJ2-1; no firm D call. CDR3 length: 14 residues. Deletions cut 6 bases from V and 2 bases from J, with 11 bases between. Germline V gene sequence: CDR1 SGHTA, CDR2 FQGNSA. The CDR3: CASRPPGPYNEQFF. The CDR3 DNA sequence: TGTGCCAGCAGACCCCCGGGCCCCTACAATGAGCAGTTCTTC.

The V gene is TRBV20-1, the J gene TRBJ1-3; TRBD1 agrees at 9 bases. J lost 0 bases, V lost 8 bases, and 8 bases had no gene match. This CDR3 contains 15 residues. The germline gives CDR1 DFQATT, CDR2 SNEGSKA (reference sequence). The CDR3 sequence: CSTRTGANSGNTIYF. DNA for the CDR3: TGCAGTACCCGGACAGGGGCGAACTCTGGAAACACCATATATTTT.

V is TRBV27 and J is TRBJ2-3, with 11 bases identical to TRBD2. V was pared by 6 bases and J by 5 bases, with 4 bases of the junction left unmatched. The V gene's germline CDR1 is MNHEY and CDR2 SMNVEV (reference sequence). The CDR3 extends over 14 amino acids. CDR3 sequence: CASRLAGDVDTQYF. The CDR3 DNA sequence: TGTGCCAGCAGACTAGCGGGAGACGTAGATACGCAGTATTTT.

In this sample, this clonotype turned up many times. This chain joins TRBV7-2 and TRBJ1-1, with unresolved D. The germline CDR1 and CDR2 sequences are SGHTA and FQGNSA. Between the trimmed V and J ends, which lost 5 bases and 4 bases, there was a span of 11 bases. The CDR3 has 13 amino acids. This CDR3 reads CASSPLGRTEAFF. CDR3 bases: TGTGCCAGCAGCCCATTAGGTCGCACTGAAGCTTTCTTT.

At least ten counts were recorded for this clonotype. In nucleotides, the CDR3 is TGTGCCAGCAGCTTGCGGTCAGATACGCAGTATTTT. Translating gives CASSLRSDTQYF. V and J are TRBV7-9 and TRBJ2-3; the D is unclear. CDR3 length: 12 residues. The V gene's germline CDR1 is SEHNR and CDR2 FQNEAQ (reference sequence). V dropped 3 bases and J dropped 4 bases, with 5 bases sitting between them.

This clonotype showed up just a few times. The chain joins TRBV3-1 to TRBJ2-1; 7 bases are a match to TRBD2. Trimming at V came to 5 bases and at J to 3 bases, leaving 7 bases not matched to a gene. CDR1 is LGHDT, CDR2 YNNKEL, per germline (reference sequence). The CDR3 runs to 15 residues. CDR3 coding DNA: TGTGCCAGCAGCTTCGGGGCTAGCGGCTACAATGAGCAGTTCTTC. Its protein product is CASSFGASGYNEQFF.

This clonotype was recorded at least ten times. The rearrangement joins TRBV2 to TRBJ1-2; D not resolved. The CDR3 contains 11 residues. Germline values: CDR1 SNHLY, CDR2 FYNNEI. V was cut by 9 bases and J by 6 bases, with 11 bases left in between. This CDR3 reads CASFRVDGYTF. CDR3 bases: TGTGCCAGTTTCCGTGTGGATGGCTACACCTTC. The entire variable domain, with the rest obtained from reference TRBV2 and TRBJ1-2, is as follows: EPEVTQTPSHQVTQMGQEVILRCVPISNHLYFYWYRQILGQKVEFLVSFYNNEISEKSEIFDDQFSVERPDGSNFTLKIRSTKLEDSAMYFCASFRVDGYTFGSGTRLTVV.

This chain links TRBV6-4 with TRBJ2-7, with 8 bases identical to TRBD2. The CDR3 has 15 residues. The junction had 9 bases not matched to a gene; V was cut back by 8 bases and J by 0 bases. CDR1 MRHNA and CDR2 SNTAGT come from the germline V gene. The CDR3 spells CASDRKRECSYEQYF. CDR3 DNA sequence: TGTGCCAGCGATCGCAAGCGGGAGTGCTCCTACGAGCAGTACTTC.

This clonotype has more than one count but fewer than ten. The chain links TRBV24-1 to TRBJ2-2; 8 nucleotides line up with TRBD1. The CDR3 length is 13 residues. Germline CDR1 is KGHDR and CDR2 is SFDVKD. V lost 9 bases to trimming and J lost 6 bases; unmatched junction nucleotides: 5. The CDR3 nucleotides read TGTGCCACCGGGGACAGGCTGGCCGGGGAGCTGTTTTTT. Amino acids: CATGDRLAGELFF.

The gene calls are TRBV6-2 or TRBV6-3 and TRBJ2-7; TRBD2 agrees at 10 bases. From germline, CDR1 is MNHEY and CDR2 SVGEGT. V lost 3 bases, J lost 3 bases, and 8 bases stayed unmatched. The CDR3 has 16 residues. CDR3 sequence reads: CASSYDPSGSLYEQYF. CDR3 nucleotides: TGTGCCAGCAGTTATGACCCTAGCGGGAGCCTCTACGAGCAGTACTTC.

A few counts support this clonotype. The V and J genes are TRBV12-3 or TRBV12-4 and TRBJ1-5; perhaps TRBD1 as D (5 bases). CDR3 length: 14 amino acids. With 5 bases removed from V and 9 bases from J, the gap between germline ends came to 17 bases. CDR3 loop: CASSPADRGGPQHF. The CDR3 bases are TGTGCCAGCAGTCCAGCGGACCGTGGGGGGCCCCAGCATTTT.

The chain recombines TRBV7-3 with TRBJ2-2; D uncertain. CDR1 and CDR2 (germline): SGHTA, FQGTGA. V dropped 2 bases and J dropped 8 bases, with 15 bases sitting between them. The CDR3 loop spans 15 amino acids. CDR3 coding DNA: TGTGCCAGCAGCTTAGCAGATGCAAAAGGGGGGGAGCTGTTTTTT. Its protein is CASSLADAKGGELFF.

This clonotype was observed a few times. The chain combines TRBV7-2 with TRBJ1-2; D is unresolved. Trimming left V 6 bases short and J 3 bases short, with 14 bases between. The CDR3 is made up of 14 amino acids. CDR1 SGHTA and CDR2 FQGNSA come from the germline V gene. This chain's CDR3 is CASRTKDTYYGYTF. The CDR3, as DNA: TGTGCCAGCAGAACTAAAGACACCTACTATGGCTACACCTTC.

This clonotype was counted ten times or more. This sequence joins TRBV3-1 and TRBJ2-1; 9 nucleotides line up with TRBD2. In germline, CDR1 is LGHDT, CDR2 YNNKEL (reference sequence). The trim removed 4 bases at V and 8 bases at J, leaving 6 bases unmatched. The CDR3 sequence is 14 residues long. Here the CDR3 reads CASSPRAGGHEQFF. The CDR3 coding sequence is TGTGCCAGCAGCCCCAGAGCGGGAGGCCATGAGCAGTTCTTC.

This clonotype was counted only a few times. This chain connects TRBV20-1 to TRBJ2-7, with TRBD2 matching 11 bases. CDR3 size: 14 residues. V shed 0 bases, J shed 4 bases, and the junction held 2 bases outside the gene matches. Germline CDR1 and CDR2: DFQATT and SNEGSKA (reference sequence). The chain's CDR3 is CSARDGTSGYEQYF. The CDR3 DNA reads TGCAGTGCTAGAGACGGGACTAGCGGTTACGAGCAGTACTTC.